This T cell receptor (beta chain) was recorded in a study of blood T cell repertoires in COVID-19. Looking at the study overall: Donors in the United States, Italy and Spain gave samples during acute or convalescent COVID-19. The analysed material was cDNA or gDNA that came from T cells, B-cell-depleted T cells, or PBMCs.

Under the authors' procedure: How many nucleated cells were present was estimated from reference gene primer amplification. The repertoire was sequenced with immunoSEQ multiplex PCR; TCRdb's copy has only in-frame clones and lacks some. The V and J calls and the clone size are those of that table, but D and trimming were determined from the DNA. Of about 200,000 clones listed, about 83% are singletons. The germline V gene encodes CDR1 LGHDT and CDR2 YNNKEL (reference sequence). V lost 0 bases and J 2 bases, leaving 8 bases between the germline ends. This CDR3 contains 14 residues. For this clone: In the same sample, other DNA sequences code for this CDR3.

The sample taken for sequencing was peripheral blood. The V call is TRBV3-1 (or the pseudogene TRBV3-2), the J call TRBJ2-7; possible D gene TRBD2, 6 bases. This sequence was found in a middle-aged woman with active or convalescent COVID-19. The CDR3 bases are TGTGCCAGCAGCCAAGATGCGGGGCCCTACGAGCAGTACTTC. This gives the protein CASSQDAGPYEQYF.